The clone carrying this TCR beta chain has at least ten counts. Its cognate antigen is unknown. Molecular barcoded adaptors covering alpha/delta and beta/gamma chains were used on roughly 400 ng RNA. One entry per CDR3 protein, called by TCRdb with MiXCR from the reads. The table shows approximately 5,300 distinct CDR3 sequences, with 21% occurring only once. This record belongs to a study of read filtering for tumor transcriptome and immune sequencing. The overall study: By R-ISS, stages I, II and III held roughly 8, 16 and 7 patients. General study results and limits: Without single-read clonotypes, shared clonotype proportions correlated more between IR-seq and RNA-seq. Sorted CD138-negative bone marrow cells were not purified T cells.

Germline V gene sequence: CDR1 SGHDN, CDR2 FVKESK. The CDR3 length is 18 residues. Trimming left V 3 bases short and J 1 base short, with 20 bases between. The sequencing sample was made of a population of CD138-negative cells sorted from bone marrow. This clonotype was sampled from a donor over 35 with multiple myeloma. J is TRBJ2-3 and V is TRBV14; D is possibly TRBD1 (6 bases). CDR3: CASSHTDLRGSGTDTQYF. The CDR3 region has the DNA TGTGCCAGCAGCCATACCGACCTCAGGGGATCGGGCACAGATACGCAGTATTTT.